What follows are 22 T cell receptor beta chains derived from one specimen sequenced in a study of T-cell memory formation after mild COVID-19. TCRdb itself ran the 5' RACE reads through MiXCR, one entry per CDR3 protein. The table has around 340,000 distinct CDR3 sequences, roughly an eighth seen once. The sequenced sample consisted of PBMCs or a T cell subset sorted from them (not recorded which). All receptors come from a man younger than 35 who had mild COVID-19 (a few samples of this study predate the infection). Cell type and time point are not known.

The genes are TRBV7-9 and TRBJ2-5; no clear D gene. This CDR3 has 11 amino acids. The ends were cut back, 6 bases at V and 5 bases at J, with 7 bases in the middle. Germline V lookup: CDR1 SEHNR, CDR2 FQNEAQ (reference sequence). CDR3 in amino acids: CASSEDETQYF. The CDR3 DNA reads TGTGCCAGCAGTGAGGATGAGACCCAGTACTTC.

This clonotype was detected ten times or more. This CDR3 is CASSPYPPSGTWGEQFF. The CDR3, as DNA: TGTGCCAGCAGCCCGTACCCTCCTAGCGGAACCTGGGGTGAGCAGTTCTTC. The chain joins TRBV9 to TRBJ2-1, with TRBD2 matching over 7 bases. Germline-derived CDR1 and CDR2 are SGDLS and YYNGEE. CDR3 length: 17 residues. Unmatched junction bases numbered 19, after V lost 4 bases and J lost 9 bases. The variable domain in full, with the rest retrieved from reference TRBV9 and TRBJ2-1, is DSGVTQTPKHLITATGQRVTLRCSPRSGDLSVYWYQQSLDQGLQFLIQYYNGEERAKGNILERFSAQQFPDLHSELNLSSLELGDSALYFCASSPYPPSGTWGEQFFGPGTRLTVL.

This clonotype showed up just a few times. The chain employs TRBV4-3 and TRBJ2-7, with 10 bases aligning to TRBD2. Losses at the gene ends were 4 bases for V and 3 bases for J; bases not matched to a gene: 6. The germline V gene has CDR1 LGHNA and CDR2 YSLEER. CDR3 length equals 15 residues. The chain's CDR3 is CASSLERGGNYEQYF. Written as DNA, the CDR3 is TGCGCCAGCAGCCTGGAGCGGGGGGGGAACTACGAGCAGTACTTC.

The chain has TRBV6-1 and TRBJ1-5, with TRBD1 matching over 7 bases. V dropped 6 bases and J dropped 4; count of bases not matched to a gene: 9. This CDR3 comprises 15 residues. Germline CDR1 MNHNS, CDR2 SASEGT. This CDR3 reads CASSPDGTENQPQHF. CDR3 nucleotides: TGTGCCAGCAGCCCCGACGGGACAGAGAATCAGCCCCAGCATTTT.

J is TRBJ1-2 and V is TRBV24-1; 8 bases map to TRBD1. This CDR3 contains 15 residues. V shed 3 bases, J shed 8 bases, and the junction held 10 bases outside the gene matches. The germline CDR1 and CDR2 sequences are KGHDR and SFDVKD. The CDR3 loop is CATSDLRGRAGGYTF. CDR3 bases: TGTGCCACCAGTGATCTCAGGGGGCGCGCTGGAGGCTACACCTTC.

This clonotype turned up a few times. The gene calls are TRBV12-3 or TRBV12-4 and TRBJ1-2; possible D gene TRBD1, 6 bases. There are 14 residues in the CDR3. V was clipped by 3 bases and J by 6 bases, with 14 bases between them. CDR3 nucleotides: TGTGCCAGCAGTTTTGGTCAACAGGGCAATGGCTACACCTTC. It translates to CASSFGQQGNGYTF.

This CDR3 is CASSMGREAFF. For the CDR3, the DNA is TGCGCCAGCAGCATGGGACGGGAAGCTTTCTTT. The chain recombines TRBV5-1 with TRBJ1-1; D might be TRBD1 (5 bases). This CDR3 comprises 11 residues. V was shortened by 4 bases and J by 8 bases, with 9 bases between the two germline ends. Germline values: CDR1 SGHRS, CDR2 YFSETQ.

The sample holds a few counts of this clonotype. This sequence joins TRBV7-2 and TRBJ2-5; no clear D gene. V lost 5 bases to trimming and J lost 10 bases, with 11 bases between them. CDR1 SGHTA and CDR2 FQGNSA come from the germline V gene. The CDR3 totals 11 residues. In DNA, the CDR3 is TGTGCCAGCAGCCACCAGGCAGGCCAGTACTTC. Protein sequence: CASSHQAGQYF.

The V call is TRBV29-1, the J call TRBJ2-2; TRBD1 or TRBD2 may be the D gene (5 bases each). CDR3 length equals 14 residues. V shed 4 bases and J shed 7 bases, with 16 bases lying between them. Germline loops: CDR1 SQVTM, CDR2 ANQGSEA. CDR3 coding DNA: TGCAGCGTTGTTTTGGGGGATCCTGGCGGGGAGCTGTTTTTT. This translates into CSVVLGDPGGELFF.

This clonotype was recorded a few times. The J gene is TRBJ2-1, the V gene TRBV7-2, with D tentatively TRBD2 (5 bases). Germline V CDR1 and CDR2: SGHTA, FQGNSA. The V end lost 6 bases, the J end lost 8 bases, and 11 bases lay between the germline ends. This CDR3 has 12 amino acids. CDR3 sequence (DNA): TGTGCCAGCAGGCAAGAGGGTTATGAGCAGTTCTTC. Its protein is CASRQEGYEQFF.

In its sample, this clonotype was seen a few times. CDR3 region: CASRQRPQPGELFF. The DNA of the CDR3 is TGTGCCAGCAGGCAGAGGCCCCAACCCGGGGAGCTGTTTTTT. The chain combines TRBV2 with TRBJ2-2; D gene uncertain. The length of the CDR3 is 14 residues. The ends were cut back, 6 bases at V and 6 bases at J, with 14 bases in the middle. Germline values: CDR1 SNHLY, CDR2 FYNNEI.

The chain links TRBV7-9 to TRBJ2-1; TRBD1 or TRBD2 may be the D gene (5 bases each). The CDR3 length is 12 residues. The germline V gene has CDR1 SEHNR and CDR2 FQNEAQ (reference sequence). Deletions cut 10 bases from V and 6 bases from J, with 13 bases between. The CDR3 region has the DNA TGTGCCACCCGGGACCGACCCAATGAGCAGTTCTTC. Amino acids: CATRDRPNEQFF.

This clonotype was seen many times. The CDR3 protein is CASSQEDYGYTF. The CDR3 DNA reads TGCGCCAGCAGCCAAGAAGACTATGGCTACACCTTC. This rearrangement joins TRBV4-1 to TRBJ1-2; the D is unclear. This CDR3 comprises 12 residues. CDR1 MGHRA and CDR2 YSYEKL come from the germline V gene. V was clipped by 0 bases and J by 3 bases, with 2 bases between them.

J is TRBJ2-1 and V is TRBV7-2, with 12 positions matching TRBD2. CDR3 size: 16 residues. V was pared by 2 bases and J by 8 bases, with 7 bases of the junction left unmatched. Germline V gene sequence: CDR1 SGHTA, CDR2 FQGNSA. DNA of the CDR3: TGTGCCAGCAGCTTATTCTCTAGCGGGGGGGCCGATGAGCAGTTCTTC. Translated: CASSLFSSGGADEQFF.

This clonotype was counted only a few times. V gene TRBV18 combines with J gene TRBJ1-1, with unresolved D. This CDR3 has 13 residues. From germline, CDR1 is KGHSH and CDR2 LQKENI. The ends were cut back, 3 bases at V and 3 bases at J, with 8 bases in the middle. CDR3 sequence: CASSPDVYTEAFF. In DNA, the CDR3 is TGTGCCAGCTCACCGGACGTATACACTGAAGCTTTCTTT. Full variable domain (remainder filled in from reference TRBV18 and TRBJ1-1): NAGVMQNPRHLVRRRGQEARLRCSPMKGHSHVYWYRQLPEEGLKFMVYLQKENIIDESGMPKERFSAEFPKEGPSILRIQQVVRGDSAAYFCASSPDVYTEAFFGQGTRLTVV.

J is TRBJ1-6 and V is TRBV4-1; D gene uncertain. The germline CDR1 and CDR2 sequences are MGHRA and YSYEKL. Trimming shortened V by 1 base and J by 0 bases, and 4 bases separated the two germline ends. The CDR3 totals 15 residues. The CDR3 coding sequence is TGCGCCAGCAGCCAAGCGAGCTCCTATAATTCACCCCTCCACTTT. Its translation is CASSQASSYNSPLHF.

The V call is TRBV4-1, the J call TRBJ2-1, with D possibly being TRBD1 (6 bases). V lost 0 bases, J lost 0 bases, and 9 bases lay in between. Germline loops: CDR1 MGHRA, CDR2 YSYEKL. The CDR3 extends over 16 amino acids. CDR3 region: CASSQDQGHSYNEQFF. In DNA form, the CDR3 reads TGCGCCAGCAGCCAAGATCAGGGGCACTCCTACAATGAGCAGTTCTTC.

The chain joins TRBV20-1 to TRBJ1-5; D gene unclear. Germline CDR1 and CDR2: DFQATT and SNEGSKA (reference sequence). The CDR3 is made up of 15 amino acids. The germline V and J ends were trimmed by 3 bases and 3 bases, with 15 bases remaining between them. CDR3 loop: CSASHASYFNQPQHF. The CDR3 DNA sequence: TGCAGTGCTAGTCACGCCTCTTATTTCAATCAGCCCCAGCATTTT.

The gene calls are TRBV4-2 and TRBJ2-3; D call uncertain. Between the trimmed V and J ends, which lost 1 base and 0 bases, there was a span of 14 bases. The CDR3 length is 17 residues. CDR1 LGHNA and CDR2 YNFKEQ come from the germline V gene. The CDR3 DNA reads as TGTGCCAGCAGCCAAGTGAACAGTCCGTTTAGCACAGATACGCAGTATTTT. Translated: CASSQVNSPFSTDTQYF.

This clonotype was observed a few times. This chain links TRBV5-6 with TRBJ2-7, with D possibly TRBD2 on 6 matching bases. The germline V gene encodes CDR1 SGHDT and CDR2 YYEEEE. The CDR3 contains 16 residues. Trimming took off 4 bases at V and 2 bases at J, with 19 bases between the two ends. The CDR3 is CASSPDGGTGAYEQYF. For the CDR3, the DNA is TGTGCCAGCAGCCCCGATGGGGGGACCGGAGCCTACGAGCAGTACTTC.

CDR3 nucleotides: TGCGCCAGCAGCCAAGGCTACAGGGAGACCCAGTACTTC. It is translated as CASSQGYRETQYF. This chain connects TRBV4-1 to TRBJ2-5, with D perhaps matching TRBD1 (5 bases). In germline, CDR1 is MGHRA, CDR2 YSYEKL. Trimming took 1 base from V and 5 from J, leaving 8 bases between them. This CDR3 comprises 13 residues.

This clonotype was counted between two and nine times. The chain recombines TRBV29-1 with TRBJ2-7, with D unclear. With 4 bases removed from V and 5 bases from J, the gap between germline ends came to 12 bases. Germline V gene data show CDR1 as SQVTM and CDR2 as ANQGSEA. The CDR3 sequence is 12 residues long. The CDR3 DNA is TGCAGCGTTGTTGCCAGCAACGACGAGCAGTACTTC. Amino acids: CSVVASNDEQYF.